The entry below gives a single T cell receptor beta chain sequence along with its context. This sample was included in a study of cytomegalovirus exposure and HLA in healthy donors. This CDR3 is built from 15 residues. Germline assignment: CDR1 MRHNA and CDR2 SNTAGT. V shed 3 bases, J shed 4 bases, and the junction held 0 bases outside the gene matches. Primers included in the PCR were 60 Vbeta and 13 Jbeta primers. Using immunoSEQ multiplex PCR, the repertoire was profiled, and TCRdb retains in-frame clones only, with some absent. The repertoire table contains 190,000 or so clones. The chain couples TRBV6-4 to TRBJ2-3; 14 nucleotides agree with TRBD2. The sequence derives from a boy aged 5-17 years in good health and CMV-seronegative. Sequenced: PBMCs. The CDR3 region is CASSETSGGADTQYF. DNA of the CDR3: TGTGCCAGCAGTGAGACTAGCGGGGGGGCAGATACGCAGTATTTT.